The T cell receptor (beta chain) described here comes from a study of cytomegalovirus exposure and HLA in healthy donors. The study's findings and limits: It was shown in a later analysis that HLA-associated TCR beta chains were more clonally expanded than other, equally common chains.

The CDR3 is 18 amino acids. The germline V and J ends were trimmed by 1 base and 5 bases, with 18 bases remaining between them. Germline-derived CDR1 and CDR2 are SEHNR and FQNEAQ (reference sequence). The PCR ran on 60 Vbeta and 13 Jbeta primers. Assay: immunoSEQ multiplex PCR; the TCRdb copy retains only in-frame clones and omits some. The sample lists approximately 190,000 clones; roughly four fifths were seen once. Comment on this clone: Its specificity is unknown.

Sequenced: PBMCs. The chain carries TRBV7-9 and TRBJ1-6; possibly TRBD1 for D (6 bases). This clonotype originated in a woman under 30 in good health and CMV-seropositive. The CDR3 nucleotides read TGTGCCAGCAGCTTAGACCCGAGGGGGGGCGCGCATAATTCACCCCTCCACTTT. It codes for CASSLDPRGGAHNSPLHF.